This TCR beta chain was observed in a study of T cell responses to AZD1222 COVID-19 vaccine listed by TCRdb under 2021. Regarding the complete study: A total of around 240 trial participants underwent TCR sequencing, of whom 200 to 220 had received two doses of AZD1222 and around 25 had received two doses of the MenACWY control vaccine. Trial participants were enrolled into age subgroups of 18-55, 56-69 and 70-plus years, which contained about 150, 28 and 57 TCR-sequenced participants, respectively. The paper's findings and limits, for the study overall: A significant rise in spike-specific TCR breadth and depth was observed after two AZD1222 doses relative to day 0 and relative to MenACWY recipients. In the small 56-69-year group, the increase in depth fell short of significance, most likely because of low power. Because no day 14 peak-response samples were available, repertoires were characterized only after the peak T cell response. CD4 TCRs associated with the vaccine covered the entire spike protein, and the dominant responses were in regions 160-218 and 743-854. Participants were mostly white British and included more females than males, and it was suggested by the authors that clonal diversity may have been underestimated. Conclusions about previously exposed vaccinees were limited because only six AZD1222 recipients were SARS-CoV-2 seropositive at baseline. Nearly half of unique spike-specific TCRs reportedly recognized epitopes outside regions mutated in the B.1.351 and B.1.1.7 variants.

Germline trimming: 1 base from V, 7 bases from J; junction bases outside gene matches: 6. Its CDR3 holds 15 amino acids, cysteine through phenylalanine. The read is trimmed to its CDR3 DNA, 45 bases read in frame from base 1. From the germline V gene, CDR1 is SGHTS and CDR2 is YDEGEE. As regards this clone: It lacks a known antigen. Per-base quality was not reported, and no clone a single base away is much larger than it.

Explained via the paper, the time point label denotes: about 28 days (+/-7) after the second vaccine dose. What the treatment or condition label conveys for this sample: meningococcal conjugate vaccine given as trial control. The vaccinee samples were drawn from two UK trials, COV001 and COV002, one of which was a single-blind randomized controlled phase 2/3 trial testing AZD1222 (ChAdOx1 nCoV-19) in healthy adults. For TCRbeta chain sequencing, PBMC samples were collected from trial participants at day 0 and at day 28 after the second dose. The CDR3 regions of human TCRbeta chains were analyzed by immunosequencing. The source study handled its data this way. Repertoire TCRs were matched against a reference library of SARS-CoV-2-specific TCRs generated with the MIRA antigen-specificity platform. Breadth was defined as the fraction of unique TCRs that were SARS-CoV-2-associated, and depth was defined as the fraction of total T cells that were SARS-CoV-2-associated. Using the MIRA data, every spike-specific TCR was mapped to the spike region that the TCR reacted to and assigned to either a CD4 or a CD8 class. Log10-transformed breadth and depth values were compared by one-way ANOVA with Sidak's multiple comparisons tests. The source is immuneACCESS, and TCRdb retained only in-frame sequences with V and J called. Part of the clones is not carried over; for the studies checked, unresolved V genes explain less than half of this, and the remainder is unexplained. The V and J calls and clone size come from that table; D and trimming were worked out from the DNA. The sample table contains some 64,000 clones; only one count was recorded for about 89% of them. The ten largest clones represent more than 6% of the sample.

This receptor chain uses TRBV5-8 and TRBJ1-5; TRBD1 agrees with 9 junctional bases. This receptor was obtained from an adult who received the MenACWY meningococcal vaccine as a control. Source: peripheral blood, taken 28 days after the second dose of the MenACWY control vaccine. The base sequence is TGTGCCAGCAGCTTGTACCGGGACAGGGACCAGCCCCAGCATTTT. Its protein product is CASSLYRDRDQPQHF.